Described below is a single T cell receptor (beta chain) sequence and its context. Its antigen remains unknown. The germline gives CDR1 MNHNY, CDR2 SVGAGI (reference sequence). This CDR3 has 13 amino acids. This sample was taken from a study of T-cell memory formation after mild COVID-19. Broader study findings: Researchers report contracting CD4+ clones mostly in CM and EM, with CD8+ clones in EMRA.

TCRdb re-analysed the 5' RACE reads in MiXCR, keeping a single row per CDR3 protein. This table holds roughly 300,000 distinct CDR3 sequences, under 8.5% found once. This TCR was recovered from a young man who had mild COVID-19 (a few samples of this study predate the infection). Cell type and time point are not known. Sequencing was performed on PBMCs or a T cell subset sorted from them (not recorded which). The V and J genes are TRBV6-6 and TRBJ1-1; 9 bases fit TRBD1. This CDR3 reads CATYRGQRTEAFF. As DNA, the CDR3 is TGTGCTACGTACAGGGGGCAGAGGACTGAAGCTTTCTTT.